The T cell receptor beta chain described here comes from a study of cytomegalovirus exposure and HLA in healthy donors (dated by TCRdb to 2015 to 2018). Some background on the complete study: According to an earlier analysis of a few hundred of the donors, some 180 million T cells yielded approximately 120 million unique TCR beta sequences and 276 Gb of sequence data. To predict cytomegalovirus infection status, the study combined high-throughput TCR immunosequencing, statistical association of individual TCRs with disease status, and machine learning. In a later genetic analysis, genome-wide SNP genotypes for about 65% of the roughly 700 donors were used, and that subset was treated as a discovery cohort. The study aimed to test whether cataloging public T cell receptors could reveal signatures of past pathogen exposure. Alongside the repertoire data, information on donor age, sex, ethnicity and CMV serostatus was compiled. In the later analysis, no new phenotypic data were used to find candidate immune exposures; instead, reliance was placed on TCR beta sequences and their occurrence across donors. An earlier analysis of 500 to 750 of the donors applied high-throughput TCR beta sequencing to assess whether each TCR beta V gene segment acted as functional or pseudogenic. The study profiled the T cell repertoires of 550 to 700 subjects by immunosequencing and related them to cytomegalovirus serostatus. Five DR-DQ haplotypes were handled as single units for association and clustering, since linkage in the cohort was strong. Along with the roughly 610-subject first cohort, a separate validation cohort of about 110 different subjects was used. To study patterns of TCR occurrence, a later analysis re-analyzed previously published TCR beta repertoires from 550 to 800 donors and added high-resolution HLA genotyping. HLA typing covered class I and class II loci at four-digit resolution. The number of typed donors differed by locus: about 620-640 for A, B, C, DRB1 and DQB1; 500 to 550 for DQA1; some 610 for DPA1; and roughly 450 for DPB1. Among approximately 370 genotyped donors of the cohort, an average of about 220,000 unique TCR beta nucleotide sequences was sequenced per donor, of which roughly 17% were non-productive. Of the roughly 400 genotyped donors, 65% to 90% fell in the genetic ancestry cluster associated with self-reported Caucasian donors. An early release that covered approximately 600 HLA-typed donors contained around 330 gigabases of sequencing data and 85 million to 100 million unique TCR sequences. All discovery cohort repertoires had been generated on a single sequencing platform.

The CDR3 runs 11 residues from the cysteine to the phenylalanine. CDR3 DNA only is kept here, 33 bases in frame from base 1. V and J are truncated by 6 bases and 11 bases respectively, leaving an intervening sequence of 11 bases. As encoded in the germline V gene, CDR1 is MDHEN while CDR2 is SYDVKM. Libraries were prepared through the immunoSEQ multiplex PCR assay. For the multiplex PCR, a mixture combining 60 forward primers for TCR Vbeta segments and 13 reverse primers for TCR Jbeta segments was used. A multiplex PCR assay on genomic DNA amplified the CDR3 region of rearranged TCR beta genes. The Illumina HiSeq System was used to sequence the amplified TCR beta libraries as 87-base-pair reads. Per the authors' processing: A later analysis counted around 72 million unique TCR beta chains across the 640 or so repertoires, and 10 million to 12 million of these chains were shared by at least two donors. To remove PCR and sequencing errors, raw reads were error-corrected and collapsed into unique sequences using a nearest-neighbor algorithm that merged closely related sequences. V, D and J gene segments were assigned by aligning CDR3 sequences to IMGT reference sequences. For a sequence to be retained, a match of at least six nucleotides to both a V gene segment and a J gene segment was required. Rearrangements were classified as productive when the CDR3 lacked stop codons and remained in frame with V and J, and all other rearrangements were classified as non-productive. Following IMGT convention, CDR3 was defined as the stretch from the second conserved V-encoded cysteine up to the conserved J-encoded phenylalanine. Sequences without an unambiguous match to a single V gene segment were excluded from the earlier analysis of 450 to 650 of the donors. An earlier analysis of 500 to 700 of the donors classified V segments as functional when productive rearrangements were above 56.7% and as segregating when the standard deviation between donors was above 5%. A statistical classification framework was developed to diagnose cytomegalovirus status using the catalog of TCR beta chain sequences. In a later analysis, V and J genes were assigned by comparing TCR nucleotide sequences against IMGT/GENE-DB human TR gene sequences. Using the TCRdist pipeline, a later analysis assigned CDR3 sequences along with most-parsimonious VDJ recombination scenarios. In a later analysis, each TCR beta chain was defined by its CDR3 amino acid sequence together with its V-gene family, and reads lacking a unique V-gene family were excluded. As a way to deal with suspected cross-contamination and a sequencing artifact, a later analysis dropped 640 or so nucleotide sequences that were highly shared and had low generation probability. In a later analysis, a clonal expansion index for each public chain was calculated from normalized within-repertoire ranks of inferred template counts. A later analysis computed generation probabilities with a VDJ recombination model fitted to out-of-frame rearrangements, and checked the results against IGoR. A later analysis scored TCR-TCR, TCR-HLA and TCR-CMV co-occurrence with hypergeometric tests, applying a repertoire-size bias correction to TCR pairs. To estimate false discovery rates, a later analysis permuted the HLA or CMV assignments 20 times. In a later analysis, co-occurring TCRs were grouped with DBSCAN, and TCRdist sequence similarity was added when clustering was performed within HLA-allele-positive subsets. Repertoires with fewer than 30,000 or more than 120,000 public chains were left out of co-occurrence clustering, as were about five repertoires with anomalous nucleotide sharing. TCRdb carries this immuneACCESS record with in-frame sequences only. Its versions omit some clonotypes, under half of them owing to an unresolved V gene in the studies checked, with the rest unexplained. D and trimming were read from the DNA, whereas the V and J calls and clone size are those reported in that table. The sample's table covers some 30,000 clones. The ten largest account for approximately 3.5% of the sample.

Overall results and qualifications from the work: Because HLA typing was missing for some donors at each locus, association tests included only the typed subset. In an earlier analysis of some 540 of the donors, most TCR beta V segments appeared in productive rearrangements about 87% or about 30% of the time, broadly matching IMGT annotations. Some IMGT-functional V segments, including TRBV6-2 and TRBV6-3, could not be told apart with the 87-base-pair reads, so those segments were excluded. The only immune exposure information available for the cohort was CMV serostatus. The cohort was sequenced for TCR beta chains only, and without alpha or paired-chain data the features that could be detected were limited. In the study, approximately 150 TCR beta chains were listed as associated with cytomegalovirus. A later genetic analysis associated a missense DCLRE1C variant with V-gene and J-gene trimming of TCR beta chains, and an independent cohort replicated the association. A later analysis found that most CMV-associated TCR beta chains appeared HLA-restricted, with HLA associations seemingly driven largely by CMV exposure. Linkage disequilibrium might explain the correlated functional status among segregating V segments, but an unknown experimental factor could not be excluded. The sequencing pipeline was judged likely to have produced a cluster of highly shared sequence variants as a technical artifact. Strong co-occurrence of HLA alleles, especially DR and DQ, made assigning TCR associations to individual alleles difficult. Because counts were too low, about 15 rarely observed V segments, including chromosome 9 orphons, were left out of the earlier analysis of a few hundred of the donors. A further reported finding was that TCR beta sequences accurately predicted the HLA-A and HLA-B alleles for most subjects in the first cohort. Presence/absence analyses assumed roughly uniform sequencing depth across donors, an assumption that may not hold. In a later genetic analysis, fewer N-insertions in productive TCRs were reported among donors in an Asian-associated ancestry cluster than the approximately 630-donor mean. A later analysis reported that several top co-occurrence clusters appeared linked to parvovirus B19, influenza, CMV and Epstein-Barr virus. According to a later analysis, TCR association rates differed among HLA loci, with DRB1 alleles showing the most associated TCRs and HLA-C alleles showing the fewest. Compared with equally common non-associated chains, HLA-associated TCR beta chains in a later analysis were more clonally expanded and had lower generation probabilities. It was suggested by the authors that the approach could potentially be generalized to other disease states and immunological phenotypes. While some public TCRs were present in many individuals, most TCR sequences turned up only very rarely across donors. A few of the identified cytomegalovirus-associated TCR beta chains were confirmed in vitro to be specific for cytomegalovirus antigens. At a false discovery rate of 0.05, a later analysis linked some 18,000 TCR beta sequences to specific HLA alleles. Cytomegalovirus status was reported to be diagnosed by the classifier with high specificity and sensitivity in both the original and validation cohorts.

The cohort consisted of 600 or so healthy bone marrow donors. Cohort members were all nominally healthy when sampled, although unrecorded immune exposures were likely present. The donor was CMV seronegative and belonged to the group of 352 seronegative cohort members. A peripheral blood sample was provided by each donor, and peripheral blood mononuclear cells were used for TCR beta sequencing. Genomic DNA was extracted from the blood cell samples with the Qiagen DNeasy Blood Extraction Kit. A remark on this clone: The clone's antigen remains unknown.

The receptor chain draws on TRBV28 and TRBJ1-5; the D segment could be TRBD1, given 5 matching bases. Source material: PBMCs. This sequence was found in a man aged 35 to 55 in good health and CMV-seronegative. The bases are TGTGCCAGCAGCCAAGCGACAGCCCAGCATTTT. This gives the protein CASSQATAQHF.